This TCR beta chain was sequenced for a study of blood T cell repertoires in COVID-19. Study-level information: Specimens from acute and convalescent COVID-19 originated in the United States, Italy and Spain. Sources were T cells, B-cell-depleted T cells, or PBMCs; the material itself was cDNA or gDNA.

Original methodology: From reference gene primer amplification, estimates of nucleated cell counts were derived. The repertoire was sequenced with immunoSEQ multiplex PCR; TCRdb's copy has only in-frame clones and lacks some. V and J calls and clone size are copied from that table; D and trimming were computed from the DNA. The repertoire holds about 220,000 clones, with roughly 84% as singletons. Germline loops: CDR1 SGHNT, CDR2 YYREEE (reference sequence). The CDR3 covers 17 residues. V trimming: 4 bases; J trimming: 5 bases; junction bases outside the gene matches: 12. Sequencing was done on a sample of peripheral blood. This receptor was obtained from a woman of 80 years or more with acute or convalescent COVID-19. The chain joins TRBV5-4 to TRBJ1-6; 7 positions match TRBD1. The CDR3 is CASSRQGGGPNNSPLHF. CDR3 in DNA: TGTGCCAGCAGCCGACAGGGTGGCGGCCCAAATAATTCACCCCTCCACTTT.